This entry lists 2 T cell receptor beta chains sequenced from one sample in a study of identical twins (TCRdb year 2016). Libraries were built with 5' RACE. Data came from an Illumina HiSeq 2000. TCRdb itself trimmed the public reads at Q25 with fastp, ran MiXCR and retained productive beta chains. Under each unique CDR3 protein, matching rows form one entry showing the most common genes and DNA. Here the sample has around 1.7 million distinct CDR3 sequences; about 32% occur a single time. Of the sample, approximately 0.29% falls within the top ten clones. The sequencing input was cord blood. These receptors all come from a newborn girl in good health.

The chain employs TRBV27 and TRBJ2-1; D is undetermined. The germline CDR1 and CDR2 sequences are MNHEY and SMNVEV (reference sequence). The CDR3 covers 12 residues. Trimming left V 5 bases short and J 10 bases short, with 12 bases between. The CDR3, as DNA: TGTGCCAGCAGTGGGGTGACTCAGGAGCAGTTCTTC. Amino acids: CASSGVTQEQFF.

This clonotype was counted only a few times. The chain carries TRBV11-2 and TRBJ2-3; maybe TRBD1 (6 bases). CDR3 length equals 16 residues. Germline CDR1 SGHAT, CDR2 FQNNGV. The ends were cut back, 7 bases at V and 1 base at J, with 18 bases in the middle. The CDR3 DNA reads TGTGCCAGCACCAATAGGGGGAGAGCCGGCACAGATACGCAGTATTTT. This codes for CASTNRGRAGTDTQYF.